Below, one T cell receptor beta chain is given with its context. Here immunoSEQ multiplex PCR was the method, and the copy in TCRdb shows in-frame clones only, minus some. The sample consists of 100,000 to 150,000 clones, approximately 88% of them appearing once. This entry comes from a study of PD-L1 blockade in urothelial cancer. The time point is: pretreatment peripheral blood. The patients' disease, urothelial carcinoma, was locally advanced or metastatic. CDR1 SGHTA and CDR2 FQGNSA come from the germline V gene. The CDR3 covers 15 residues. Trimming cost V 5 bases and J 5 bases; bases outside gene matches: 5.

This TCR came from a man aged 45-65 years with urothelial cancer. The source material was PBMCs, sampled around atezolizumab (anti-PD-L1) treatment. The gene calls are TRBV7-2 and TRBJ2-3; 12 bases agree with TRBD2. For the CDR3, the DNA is TGTGCCAGCAGCCCCAGGACTAGCGGGGTAGATACGCAGTATTTT. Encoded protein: CASSPRTSGVDTQYF.